This TCR beta chain is from a study of T-cell reconstitution after alpha-beta-depleted transplantation in children. Study-wide results and caveats: Diversity and T-cell counts at one year after transplant derived mostly from new T cells. Certain patients had high TCRbeta diversity at day 60, and it came from recipient T cells and thymic progenitors that survived.

As concerns this clonotype: What it binds is unknown.

The CDR3 runs 13 residues. The germline V gene has CDR1 SGHRS and CDR2 YFSETQ. V dropped 7 bases and J dropped 5 bases, with 14 bases sitting between them. Preparation of the TCRbeta library used unique molecular identifiers. TCRdb re-analysed the PCR reads in MiXCR, keeping a single row per CDR3 protein. The table shows hundreds of thousands of distinct CDR3 sequences, with 15% to 20% occurring only once. The sequencing used PBMCs, mostly from graft donor cells, collected 360 days after TCRalphabeta/CD19-depleted stem cell transplant. The chain uses TRBV5-1 and TRBJ2-3; the D gene is possibly TRBD1 (7 bases). This clonotype originated in a male patient between 2 and 9 years old who had a stem cell transplant for acute lymphoblastic leukemia, so the T cells may come from the graft donor. The CDR3 reads CASGGGDKDTQYF. CDR3 nucleotide sequence: TGCGCCAGCGGAGGGGGCGATAAAGATACGCAGTATTTT.